This TCR beta chain was sequenced for a study of blood T cell repertoires in COVID-19. Study context: Researchers got acute and convalescent COVID-19 samples from the United States, Italy and Spain. T cells, B-cell-depleted T cells, or PBMCs supplied cDNA or gDNA.

In the original processing: Reference gene primer amplification gave nucleated cell count estimates. Assay: immunoSEQ multiplex PCR; the TCRdb copy retains only in-frame clones and omits some. V and J calls and clone size come straight from that table; D and trimming were deduced from the DNA. The repertoire holds 100,000 to 140,000 clones, with roughly 90% as singletons. Germline-derived CDR1 and CDR2 are MGHRA and YSYEKL. The CDR3 has 13 residues. V lost 0 bases and J lost 4, with 6 bases in between. The TCR comes from a man aged 35-49 years with active or convalescent COVID-19. The V call is TRBV4-1, the J call TRBJ1-2; unclear D gene. The sequencing sample was made of peripheral blood. CDR3 DNA sequence: TGCGCCAGCAGCCAAGATCCGGGCTATGGCTACACCTTC. It translates to CASSQDPGYGYTF.